These 27 T cell receptor beta chains originate from one sample sequenced in a study of T cell clonotyping in hematopoietic cell transplantation. Time point meaning: recipient sample about 28 days before transplant, after cytoreduction. TCRdb's copy holds only in-frame clones and misses some; the assay was immunoSEQ multiplex PCR. The sample yields 25,000 to 30,000 clones, approximately 77% seen once. The sequenced sample was peripheral blood mononuclear cells, obtained before stem cell transplant. Every receptor here comes from a man aged 35-49 years with acute myeloid leukemia. Some clones in this sample may be carry-over from other donors' samples.

V is TRBV7-6 and J is TRBJ2-7; 7 nucleotides match TRBD1. This CDR3 spans 14 amino acids. Germline V CDR1 and CDR2: SGHVS, FNYEAQ. The trim removed 4 bases at V and 4 bases at J, leaving 7 bases unmatched. The DNA of the CDR3 is TGTGCCAGCAGCTCCGGGACAGTGCCTTACGAGCAGTACTTC. Protein sequence: CASSSGTVPYEQYF.

This clone was found a few times. This chain connects TRBV7-2 to TRBJ1-1, with D unclear. Trimming took 4 bases from V and 1 from J, leaving 16 bases between them. Looked up from germline, CDR1 is SGHTA and CDR2 is FQGNSA. This CDR3 has 16 residues. The CDR3 reads CASSSEWARPNTEAFF. In DNA, the CDR3 is TGTGCCAGCAGCTCCGAGTGGGCACGGCCGAACACTGAAGCTTTCTTT.

The gene calls are TRBV2 and TRBJ1-6; D perhaps matches TRBD1 (6 bases). Trimming cost V 9 bases and J 7 bases, with 13 bases left between them. The CDR3 is 13 amino acids. In germline, CDR1 is SNHLY, CDR2 FYNNEI. Written as DNA, the CDR3 is TGTGCCAGTAGAGACAGGTTCAATTCACCCCTCCACTTT. Its translation is CASRDRFNSPLHF.

The chain uses TRBV5-1 and TRBJ2-2, with D possibly matching TRBD2 (5 bases). The CDR3 is 17 amino acids. Trimming left V 0 bases short and J 0 bases short, with 12 bases between. Looked up from germline, CDR1 is SGHRS and CDR2 is YFSETQ. CDR3 sequence reads: CASSLDFGRPNTGELFF. For the CDR3, the DNA is TGCGCCAGCAGCTTGGATTTTGGGAGACCGAACACCGGGGAGCTGTTTTTT.

The V call is TRBV5-6, the J call TRBJ2-7; D ambiguous. In germline, CDR1 is SGHDT, CDR2 YYEEEE. The V and J ends lost 7 bases and 3 bases respectively, with 8 bases between them. This CDR3 has 11 amino acids. In nucleotides, the CDR3 is TGTGCCAGCTCCCTATACTACGAGCAGTACTTC. Its protein product is CASSLYYEQYF. Full variable domain (rest looked up from reference TRBV5-6 and TRBJ2-7): DAGVTQSPTHLIKTRGQQVTLRCSPKSGHDTVSWYQQALGQGPQFIFQYYEEEERQRGNFPDRFSGHQFPNYSSELNVNALLLGDSALYLCASSLYYEQYFGPGTRLTVT.

The chain has TRBV5-6 and TRBJ2-7; 8 bases fit TRBD1. Per the germline V gene, CDR1 is SGHDT and CDR2 is YYEEEE. V was pared by 2 bases and J by 3 bases, with 4 bases of the junction left unmatched. The CDR3 covers 14 residues. The CDR3 here is CASSFQQGGYEQYF. The CDR3 DNA reads as TGTGCCAGCAGCTTCCAACAGGGGGGCTACGAGCAGTACTTC.

CDR3 protein: CASSLSWGIHGYTF. CDR3 DNA sequence: TGTGCCAGCAGCTTGTCATGGGGTATCCATGGCTACACCTTC. The J gene is TRBJ1-2, the V gene TRBV5-6, with D hard to call. Trimming removed 1 base from V and 6 bases from J, with 13 bases in between. Germline-derived CDR1 and CDR2 are SGHDT and YYEEEE. This CDR3 is built from 14 residues.

This chain joins TRBV4-2 and TRBJ2-7; 12 bases are shared with TRBD2. Looked up from germline, CDR1 is LGHNA and CDR2 is YNFKEQ. This CDR3 comprises 17 residues. Trimming took 2 bases from V and 3 from J; bases not matched to a gene: 8. This CDR3 is CASSQTTSGGTYYEQYF. DNA for the CDR3: TGTGCCAGCAGCCAAACCACTAGCGGGGGGACCTACTACGAGCAGTACTTC.

The gene calls are TRBV7-9 and TRBJ1-2; D perhaps matches TRBD1 (5 bases). The germline V gene has CDR1 SEHNR and CDR2 FQNEAQ (reference sequence). V was pared by 1 base and J by 2 bases, with 17 bases between. CDR3 length equals 17 residues. The CDR3 DNA is TGTGCCAGCAGCTTAGATATATCCCTCGGGGGGAACTATGGCTACACCTTC. Protein: CASSLDISLGGNYGYTF.

The rearrangement links TRBV6-6 to TRBJ2-3; the match to TRBD1 covers 9 bases. V shed 2 bases, J shed 4 bases, and the junction held 4 bases outside the gene matches. The CDR3 has 15 residues. From germline, CDR1 is MNHNY and CDR2 SVGAGI (reference sequence). The CDR3 region has the DNA TGTGCCAGCAGTTACGTGGACAGGGGACCAGATACGCAGTATTTT. Its translation is CASSYVDRGPDTQYF.

The chain joins TRBV6-5 to TRBJ2-7; D remains unclear. The CDR3 covers 14 residues. V lost 7 bases and J 7 bases, leaving 20 bases between the germline ends. Germline values: CDR1 MNHEY, CDR2 SVGAGI. The CDR3 coding sequence is TGTGCCAGCACCCAAAGGACGGGCCCCTGGGAGCAGTACTTC. It is translated as CASTQRTGPWEQYF.

This rearrangement joins TRBV19 to TRBJ2-7; perhaps TRBD1 as D (5 bases). This CDR3 spans 13 amino acids. V lost 2 bases and J 2 bases, leaving 7 bases between the germline ends. Germline values: CDR1 LNHDA, CDR2 SQIVND (reference sequence). The CDR3 sequence is CASSIQGTYEQYF. As DNA, the CDR3 is TGTGCCAGTAGTATACAGGGAACCTACGAGCAGTACTTC.

This sequence joins TRBV6-6 and TRBJ2-3; TRBD2 might be the D (6 bases). The CDR3 is 16 amino acids. V dropped 4 bases and J dropped 1 base, with 15 bases sitting between them. Looked up from germline, CDR1 is MNHNY and CDR2 is SVGAGI (reference sequence). The CDR3 loop is CASSSNGGLGTDTQYF. The CDR3 nucleotides are TGTGCCAGCAGTTCCAACGGGGGTTTGGGCACAGATACGCAGTATTTT.

The CDR3 bases are TGTGCCAGCAGCCCTCGACAGGGGTCTATGAACACTGAAGCTTTCTTT. This sequence encodes CASSPRQGSMNTEAFF. V gene TRBV7-8 combines with J gene TRBJ1-1; 8 nucleotides agree with TRBD1. V lost 5 bases to trimming and J lost 0 bases; unmatched junction nucleotides: 8. This CDR3 is built from 16 residues. Germline CDR1 is SGHVS and CDR2 is FQNEAQ.

The CDR3 nucleotides read TGTGCCAGCAGCTCCCCGGGACAGGGGACCGGAAACACCATATATTTT. Translation gives CASSSPGQGTGNTIYF. V gene TRBV5-6 combines with J gene TRBJ1-3; 10 nucleotides align to TRBD1. V lost 3 bases to trimming and J lost 4 bases; unmatched junction nucleotides: 7. The CDR3 length is 16 residues. Per germline, CDR1 SGHDT and CDR2 YYEEEE.

The chain has TRBV7-2 and TRBJ2-5, with TRBD2 identical over 12 bases. The end of the DNA aligns better with TRBJ2-7, so the J call may be wrong. The CDR3 spans 19 residues. Germline-derived CDR1 and CDR2 are SGHTA and FQGNSA. The CDR3 bases are TGTGCCAGCAGCTCGGGGACAGTTGGACTAGCGGGGACTTCCTACGAGCAGTACTTC. This encodes CASSSGTVGLAGTSYEQYF.

The chain recombines TRBV11-1 with TRBJ1-6; maybe TRBD1 (5 bases). Per the germline V gene, CDR1 is SGHAT and CDR2 is FQDESV (reference sequence). The CDR3 loop spans 14 amino acids. The V gene lost 6 bases and the J gene lost 5 bases, with 11 bases spanning the gap. CDR3 coding DNA: TGTGCCAGCAGTTTACGGGGGAATAATTCACCCCTCCACTTT. Protein: CASSLRGNNSPLHF.

V and J are TRBV10-3 and TRBJ2-2, with D perhaps TRBD1 or TRBD2 (6 bases each). The CDR3 spans 16 residues. Deletions cut 6 bases from V and 4 bases from J, with 18 bases between. The germline CDR1 and CDR2 sequences are ENHRY and SYGVKD. The CDR3 here is CAISSGAGSGTGELFF. Here the CDR3 DNA reads TGTGCCATCAGCTCGGGGGCAGGGTCGGGCACCGGGGAGCTGTTTTTT.

CDR3 sequence: CASRTGQQETQYF. Written as DNA, the CDR3 is TGTGCCAGCAGGACGGGCCAGCAAGAGACCCAGTACTTC. The chain links TRBV6-5 to TRBJ2-5; D not resolved. In germline, CDR1 is MNHEY, CDR2 SVGAGI. This CDR3 has 13 amino acids. Trimming took off 6 bases at V and 2 bases at J, with 10 bases between the two ends.

As DNA, the CDR3 is TGTGCCAGCAGCCTTGGGACAGGGTTCTTCTCTGGAAACACCATATATTTT. Translated: CASSLGTGFFSGNTIYF. The chain employs TRBV9 and TRBJ1-3; 9 nucleotides align to TRBD1. The CDR3 is made up of 17 amino acids. V was clipped by 4 bases and J by 0 bases; unmatched bases: 8. Germline V gives CDR1 SGDLS, CDR2 YYNGEE.

The chain recombines TRBV28 with TRBJ2-7; 7 nucleotides agree with TRBD2. The V gene's germline CDR1 is MDHEN and CDR2 SYDVKM. This CDR3 is 14 amino acids long. Germline trimming cut 5 bases from V and 6 bases from J; bases unmatched to any gene: 10. CDR3 in amino acids: CASSPRGGVGEQYF. DNA of the CDR3: TGTGCCAGCAGTCCCCGGGGAGGGGTGGGCGAGCAGTACTTC.

The chain recombines TRBV6-4 with TRBJ1-2; D may be TRBD1 (6 bases). CDR3 size: 13 residues. The germline gives CDR1 MRHNA, CDR2 SNTAGT. V was shortened by 4 bases and J by 6 bases, with 12 bases between the two germline ends. The CDR3 spells CASSAQGRNGYTF. CDR3 sequence (DNA): TGTGCCAGCAGTGCCCAGGGGAGGAATGGCTACACCTTC.

J is TRBJ2-1 and V is TRBV6-1, with 9 bases fitting TRBD1. This CDR3 is 12 amino acids long. The junction had 4 bases not matched to a gene; V was cut back by 2 bases and J by 14 bases. Germline V gene sequence: CDR1 MNHNS, CDR2 SASEGT. CDR3 loop: CASSESGDREFF. The CDR3 coding sequence is TGTGCCAGCAGTGAATCGGGGGACAGGGAGTTCTTC.

The chain is built from TRBV27 and TRBJ2-7; 10 bases align to TRBD2. Germline CDR1 MNHEY, CDR2 SMNVEV (reference sequence). This CDR3 spans 14 amino acids. After removal of 9 bases from V and 2 bases from J, the junction contained 7 bases not matched to a gene. CDR3 in DNA: TGTGCCAGTCGCCCCGGGACTAGCGCCTACGAGCAGTACTTC. Amino acids: CASRPGTSAYEQYF.

This rearrangement joins TRBV5-1 to TRBJ2-3, with D perhaps being TRBD1 or TRBD2 (5 bases each). The CDR3 consists of 14 residues. The germline gives CDR1 SGHRS, CDR2 YFSETQ. V lost 0 bases, J lost 1 base, and 6 bases lay in between. The CDR3 region is CASSLGGGTDTQYF. Written as DNA, the CDR3 is TGCGCCAGCAGCTTGGGAGGGGGCACAGATACGCAGTATTTT.

This clone was seen a handful of times. The chain has TRBV5-8 and TRBJ1-5, with 7 bases fitting TRBD1. The CDR3 totals 14 residues. Losses at the gene ends were 1 base for V and 5 bases for J; bases not matched to a gene: 3. The V gene's germline CDR1 is SGHTS and CDR2 YDEGEE. CDR3 nucleotide sequence: TGTGCCAGCAGCTTGATCACAGGGGATCAGCCCCAGCATTTT. It yields the protein CASSLITGDQPQHF.

The chain employs TRBV27 and TRBJ2-7; 15 bases are a match to TRBD2. J was trimmed by 0 bases and V by 6 bases; bases with no gene match: 12. Germline values: CDR1 MNHEY, CDR2 SMNVEV (reference sequence). CDR3 length equals 19 residues. CDR3 nucleotide sequence: TGTGCCAGCAGGGAAGGACTAGCGGGGGGGCTAAGGGGCTCCTACGAGCAGTACTTC. Translating it yields CASREGLAGGLRGSYEQYF.